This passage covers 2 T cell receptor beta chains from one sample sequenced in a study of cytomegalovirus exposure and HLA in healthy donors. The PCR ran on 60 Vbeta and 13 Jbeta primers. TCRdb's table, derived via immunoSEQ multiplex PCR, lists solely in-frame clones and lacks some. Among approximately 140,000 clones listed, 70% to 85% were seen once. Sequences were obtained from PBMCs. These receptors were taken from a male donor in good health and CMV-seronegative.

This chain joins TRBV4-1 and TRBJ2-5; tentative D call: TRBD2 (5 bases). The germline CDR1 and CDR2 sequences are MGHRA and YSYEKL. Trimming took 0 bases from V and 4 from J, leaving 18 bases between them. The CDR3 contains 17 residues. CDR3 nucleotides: TGCGCCAGCAGCCAAGATCTTTGGGCGGGCCGGCGAGAGACCCAGTACTTC. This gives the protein CASSQDLWAGRRETQYF.

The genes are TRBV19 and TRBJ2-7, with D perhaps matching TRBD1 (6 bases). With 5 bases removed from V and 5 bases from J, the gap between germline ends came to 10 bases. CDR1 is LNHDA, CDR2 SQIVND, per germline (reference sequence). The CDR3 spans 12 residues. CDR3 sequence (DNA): TGTGCCAGTAGTGTACAGGGCGACGAGCAGTACTTC. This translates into CASSVQGDEQYF.